This T cell receptor (beta chain) was captured in a study of blood T cell repertoires in COVID-19. Study-wide background: COVID-19 samples collected from the United States, Italy and Spain covered acute and convalescent phases. Nucleic acid was either cDNA or gDNA, and it came from T cells, B-cell-depleted T cells, or PBMCs.

Profiled with immunoSEQ multiplex PCR; TCRdb holds only in-frame clones, not every one. This table has about 110,000 clones, roughly 84% appearing once. This clone has only one observation. The germline CDR1 and CDR2 sequences are SNHLY and FYNNEI. Unmatched junction bases numbered 9, after V lost 4 bases and J lost 5 bases. CDR3 length: 15 amino acids. The V call is TRBV2, the J call TRBJ2-3; TRBD2 matches at 7 bases. Specimen: peripheral blood. This TCR was sampled from a woman aged 70-85 years who had recovered from COVID-19. The CDR3: CASSAGGTIRDTQYF. The CDR3 bases are TGTGCCAGCAGTGCCGGGGGGACGATTAGAGATACGCAGTATTTT.